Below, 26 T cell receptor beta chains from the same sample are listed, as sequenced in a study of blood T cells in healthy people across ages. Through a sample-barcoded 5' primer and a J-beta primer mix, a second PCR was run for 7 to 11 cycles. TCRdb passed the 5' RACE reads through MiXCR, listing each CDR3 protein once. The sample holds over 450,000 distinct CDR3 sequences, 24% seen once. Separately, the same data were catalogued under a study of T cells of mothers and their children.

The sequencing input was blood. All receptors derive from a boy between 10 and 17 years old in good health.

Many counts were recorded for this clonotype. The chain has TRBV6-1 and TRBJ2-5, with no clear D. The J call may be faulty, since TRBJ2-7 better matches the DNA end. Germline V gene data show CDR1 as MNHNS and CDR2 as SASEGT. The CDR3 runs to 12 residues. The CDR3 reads CASRGPLYEQYF. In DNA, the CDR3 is TGTGCCAGCAGGGGCCCCCTCTACGAGCAGTACTTC.

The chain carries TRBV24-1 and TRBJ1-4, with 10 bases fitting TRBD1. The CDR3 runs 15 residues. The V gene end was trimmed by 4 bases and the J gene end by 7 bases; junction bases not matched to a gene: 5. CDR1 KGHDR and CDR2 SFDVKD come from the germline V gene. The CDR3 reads CATSERTGGVEKLFF. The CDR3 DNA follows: TGTGCCACCAGTGAAAGGACAGGGGGAGTTGAAAAACTGTTTTTT.

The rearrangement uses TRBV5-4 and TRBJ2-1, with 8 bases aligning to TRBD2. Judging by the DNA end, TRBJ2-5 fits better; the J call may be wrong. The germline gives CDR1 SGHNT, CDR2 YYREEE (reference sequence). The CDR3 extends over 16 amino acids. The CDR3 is CASSPWDSGNQETQYF. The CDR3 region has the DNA TGTGCCAGCAGCCCCTGGGATAGCGGGAATCAAGAGACCCAGTACTTC.

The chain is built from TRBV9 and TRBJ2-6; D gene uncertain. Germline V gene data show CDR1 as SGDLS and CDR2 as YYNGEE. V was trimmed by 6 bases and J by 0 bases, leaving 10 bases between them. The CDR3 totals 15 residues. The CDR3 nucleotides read TGTGCCAGCACCCTAGACCACTCTGGGGCCAACGTCCTGACTTTC. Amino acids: CASTLDHSGANVLTF. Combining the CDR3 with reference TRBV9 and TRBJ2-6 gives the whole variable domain DSGVTQTPKHLITATGQRVTLRCSPRSGDLSVYWYQQSLDQGLQFLIQYYNGEERAKGNILERFSAQQFPDLHSELNLSSLELGDSALYFCASTLDHSGANVLTFGAGSRLTVL.

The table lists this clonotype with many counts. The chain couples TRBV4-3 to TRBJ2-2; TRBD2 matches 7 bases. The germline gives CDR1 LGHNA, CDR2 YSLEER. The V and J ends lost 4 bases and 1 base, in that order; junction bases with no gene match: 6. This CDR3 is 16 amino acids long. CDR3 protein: CASSRRGGGNTGELFF. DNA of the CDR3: TGCGCCAGCAGCCGACGCGGCGGGGGGAACACCGGGGAGCTGTTTTTT.

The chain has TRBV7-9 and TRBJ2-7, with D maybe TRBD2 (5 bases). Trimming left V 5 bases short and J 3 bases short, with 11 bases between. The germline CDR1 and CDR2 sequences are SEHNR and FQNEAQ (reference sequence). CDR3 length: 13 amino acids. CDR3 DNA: TGTGCCAGCAGCAGCAACGGACTCTACGAGCAGTACTTC. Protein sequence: CASSSNGLYEQYF.

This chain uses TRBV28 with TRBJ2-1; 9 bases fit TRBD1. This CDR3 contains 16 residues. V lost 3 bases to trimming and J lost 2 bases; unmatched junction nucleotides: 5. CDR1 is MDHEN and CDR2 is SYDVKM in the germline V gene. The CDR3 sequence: CASSFAGQGTYNEQFF. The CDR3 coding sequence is TGTGCCAGCAGTTTCGCTGGACAGGGGACCTACAATGAGCAGTTCTTC.

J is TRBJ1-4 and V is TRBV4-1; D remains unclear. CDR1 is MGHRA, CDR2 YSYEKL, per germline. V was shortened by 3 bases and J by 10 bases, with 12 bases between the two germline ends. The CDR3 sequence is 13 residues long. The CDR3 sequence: CASSQAALGKLFF. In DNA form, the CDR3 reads TGCGCCAGCAGCCAGGCTGCTTTGGGAAAACTGTTTTTT.

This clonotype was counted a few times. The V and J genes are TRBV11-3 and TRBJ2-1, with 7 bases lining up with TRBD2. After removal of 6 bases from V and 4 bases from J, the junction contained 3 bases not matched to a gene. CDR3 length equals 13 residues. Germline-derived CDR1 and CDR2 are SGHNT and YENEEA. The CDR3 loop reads CASSRAGYNEQFF. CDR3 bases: TGTGCCAGCAGTCGAGCGGGGTACAATGAGCAGTTCTTC.

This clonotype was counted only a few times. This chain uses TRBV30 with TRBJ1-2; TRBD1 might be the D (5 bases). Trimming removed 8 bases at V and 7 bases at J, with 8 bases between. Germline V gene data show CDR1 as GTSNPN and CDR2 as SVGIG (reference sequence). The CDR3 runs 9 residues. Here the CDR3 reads CAGGGGYTF. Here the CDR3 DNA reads TGTGCCGGGGGGGGTGGCTACACCTTC.

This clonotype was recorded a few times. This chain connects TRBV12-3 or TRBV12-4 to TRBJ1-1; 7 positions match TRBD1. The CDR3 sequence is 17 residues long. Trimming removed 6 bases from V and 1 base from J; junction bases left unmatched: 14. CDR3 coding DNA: TGTGCCAGCAGCCCTCACCTACAGGGGCGAAAGAACACTGAAGCTTTCTTT. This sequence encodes CASSPHLQGRKNTEAFF.

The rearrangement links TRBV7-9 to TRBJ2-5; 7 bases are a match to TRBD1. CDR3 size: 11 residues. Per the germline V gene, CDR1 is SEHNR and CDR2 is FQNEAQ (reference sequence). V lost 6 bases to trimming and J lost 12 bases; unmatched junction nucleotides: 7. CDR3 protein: CASRGRDSEYF. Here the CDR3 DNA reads TGTGCCAGCAGGGGTCGGGACAGCGAGTACTTC.

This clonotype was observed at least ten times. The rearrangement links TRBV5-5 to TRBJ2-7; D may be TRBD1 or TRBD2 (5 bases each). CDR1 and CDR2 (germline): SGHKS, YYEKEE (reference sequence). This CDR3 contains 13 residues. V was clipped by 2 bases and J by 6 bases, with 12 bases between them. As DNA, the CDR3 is TGTGCCAGCAGCTTTCCCGGGACCGCCGAGCAGTACTTC. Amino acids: CASSFPGTAEQYF.

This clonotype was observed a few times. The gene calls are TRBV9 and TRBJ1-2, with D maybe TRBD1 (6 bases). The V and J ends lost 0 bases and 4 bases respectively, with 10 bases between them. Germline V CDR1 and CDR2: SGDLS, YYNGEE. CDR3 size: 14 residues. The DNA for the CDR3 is TGTGCCAGCAGCGTAGGGGCAGGGGCCTATGGCTACACCTTC. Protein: CASSVGAGAYGYTF.

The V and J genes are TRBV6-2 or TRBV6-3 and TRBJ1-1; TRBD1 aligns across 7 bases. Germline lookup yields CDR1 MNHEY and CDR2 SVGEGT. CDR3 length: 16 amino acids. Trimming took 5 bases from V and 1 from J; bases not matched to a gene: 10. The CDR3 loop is CASSQQRRQGNTEAFF. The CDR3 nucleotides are TGTGCCAGCAGTCAACAACGAAGACAGGGGAACACTGAAGCTTTCTTT.

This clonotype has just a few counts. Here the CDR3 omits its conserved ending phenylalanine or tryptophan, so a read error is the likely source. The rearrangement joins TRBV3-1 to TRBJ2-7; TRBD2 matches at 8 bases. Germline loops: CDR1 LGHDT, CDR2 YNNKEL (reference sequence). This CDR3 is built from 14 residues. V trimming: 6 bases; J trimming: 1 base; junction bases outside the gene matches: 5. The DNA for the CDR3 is TGTGCCAGCAGTGATAGCGGGGTGTCCTACGAGCAGTACTCC. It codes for CASSDSGVSYEQYS.

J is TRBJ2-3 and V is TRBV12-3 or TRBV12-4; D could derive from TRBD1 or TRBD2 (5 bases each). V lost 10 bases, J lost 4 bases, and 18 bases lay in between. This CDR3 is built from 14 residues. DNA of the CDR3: TGTGCCAACTTGAGGGACCACTGGGCAGATACGCAGTATTTT. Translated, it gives CANLRDHWADTQYF.

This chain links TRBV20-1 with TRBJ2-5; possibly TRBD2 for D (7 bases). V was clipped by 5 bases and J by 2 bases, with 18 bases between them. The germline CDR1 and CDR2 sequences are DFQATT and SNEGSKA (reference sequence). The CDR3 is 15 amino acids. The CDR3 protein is CSACPMGGLQETQYF. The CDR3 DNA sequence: TGCAGTGCTTGTCCTATGGGGGGGCTACAAGAGACCCAGTACTTC.

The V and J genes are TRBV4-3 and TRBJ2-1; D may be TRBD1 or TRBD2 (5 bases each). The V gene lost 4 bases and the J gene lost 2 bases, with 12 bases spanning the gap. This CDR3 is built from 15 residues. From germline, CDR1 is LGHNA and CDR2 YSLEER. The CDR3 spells CASSPGRGAYNEQFF. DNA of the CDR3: TGCGCCAGCAGCCCTGGGCGAGGGGCCTACAATGAGCAGTTCTTC.

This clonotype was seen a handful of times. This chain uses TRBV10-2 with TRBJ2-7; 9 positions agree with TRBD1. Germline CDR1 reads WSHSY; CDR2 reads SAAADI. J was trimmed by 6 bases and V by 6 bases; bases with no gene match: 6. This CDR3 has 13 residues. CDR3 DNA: TGCGCCAGCAGGACCGGGACAGGGATCGAGCAGTACTTC. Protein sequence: CASRTGTGIEQYF.

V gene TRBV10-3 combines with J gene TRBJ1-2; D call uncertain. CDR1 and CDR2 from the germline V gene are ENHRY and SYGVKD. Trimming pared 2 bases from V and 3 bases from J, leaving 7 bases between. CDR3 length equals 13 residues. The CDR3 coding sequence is TGTGCCATCAGTGAGAGTGCGGACTATGGCTACACCTTC. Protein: CAISESADYGYTF.

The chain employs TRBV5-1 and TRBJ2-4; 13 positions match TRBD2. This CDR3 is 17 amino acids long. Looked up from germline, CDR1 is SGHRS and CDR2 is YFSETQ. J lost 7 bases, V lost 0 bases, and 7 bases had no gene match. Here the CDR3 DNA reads TGCGCCAGCAGCTTGGCGGGACTAGCGGGGCAAGGGAACATTCAGTACTTC. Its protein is CASSLAGLAGQGNIQYF.

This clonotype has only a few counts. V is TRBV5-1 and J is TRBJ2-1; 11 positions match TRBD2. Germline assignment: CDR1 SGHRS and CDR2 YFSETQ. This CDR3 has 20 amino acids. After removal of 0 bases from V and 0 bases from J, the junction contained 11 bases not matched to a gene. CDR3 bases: TGCGCCAGCAGCTTGGCCATTGGACTAGCGGGCAGTAGCTCCTACAATGAGCAGTTCTTC. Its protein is CASSLAIGLAGSSSYNEQFF.

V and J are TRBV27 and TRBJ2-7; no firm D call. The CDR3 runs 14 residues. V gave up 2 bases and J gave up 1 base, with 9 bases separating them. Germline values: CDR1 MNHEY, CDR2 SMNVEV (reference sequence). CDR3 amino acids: CASSLMWDSYEQYF. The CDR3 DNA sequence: TGTGCCAGCAGTTTAATGTGGGATTCCTACGAGCAGTACTTC.

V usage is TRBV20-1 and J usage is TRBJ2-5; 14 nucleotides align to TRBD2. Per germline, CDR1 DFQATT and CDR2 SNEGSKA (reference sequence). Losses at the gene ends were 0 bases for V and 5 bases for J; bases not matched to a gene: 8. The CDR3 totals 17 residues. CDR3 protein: CSARDIGTSGGRETQYF. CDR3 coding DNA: TGCAGTGCTAGAGATATAGGGACTAGCGGGGGACGGGAGACCCAGTACTTC.

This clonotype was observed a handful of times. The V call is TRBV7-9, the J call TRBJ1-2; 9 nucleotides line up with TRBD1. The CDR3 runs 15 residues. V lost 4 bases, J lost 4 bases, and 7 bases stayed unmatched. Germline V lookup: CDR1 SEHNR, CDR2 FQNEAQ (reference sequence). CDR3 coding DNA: TGTGCCAGCAGCTCCCCGGACAGGGGCGCCTATGGCTACACCTTC. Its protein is CASSSPDRGAYGYTF.